Below, one TCR beta chain is given with its context. Its antigen is not known. Criteria for exclusion of patients were uncontrolled infection, other autoimmune disease, pregnancy or lactation. PBMCs were obtained from over 8.5 ml fresh peripheral blood. This sample was included in a study of T cells in Graves' hyperthyroidism and ophthalmopathy. Findings and caveats of the study: Ophthalmopathy was told apart from stable hyperthyroidism by a 13 V-J model. Most clonotypes expanded in thyroid above 0.001 were likewise present in blood.

Germline lookup yields CDR1 MNHEY and CDR2 SVGAGI. This CDR3 is built from 14 residues. Trimming stripped 2 bases from V and 4 bases from J, with 11 bases between. Authors of the study amplified TCR beta CDR3 regions from RNA transcripts. When the TCR CDR3 underwent first-round RT-PCR, the HTBI primer set was used. TCRdb reprocessed the multiplex PCR reads via MiXCR and lists one record per CDR3 protein. This table holds some 800,000 distinct CDR3 sequences, 35% to 45% found once. The receptor comes from a man younger than 30 with Graves' hyperthyroidism. The rearrangement uses TRBV6-5 and TRBJ1-2; a weak D match, TRBD1 (6 bases). Sequencing was carried out using blood. CDR3 region: CASSYDGGAYGYTF. In nucleotides, the CDR3 is TGTGCCAGCAGTTACGACGGGGGGGCCTATGGCTACACCTTC.